This T cell receptor (beta chain) was documented in a study of Ad26.COV2.S vaccination and SARS-CoV-2 variants. Findings and caveats of the study: Vaccinees and placebo recipients showed similar non-spike TCR breadth.

Profiled with immunoSEQ multiplex PCR; TCRdb holds only in-frame clones, not every one. This sample has a few hundred thousand clones, with around 87% found just once. Specified treatment: 19 received Ad26.COV2.S at low or high dose, single or two shots; five or six received placebo; per-sample allocation not given. The investigators took samples on day 63 after the first vaccine or placebo injection. Vaccine was an Ad26 vector expressing Wuhan-strain SARS-CoV-2 spike. Losses at the gene ends were 4 bases for V and 8 bases for J; bases not matched to a gene: 10. Germline assignment: CDR1 LNHDA and CDR2 SQIVND (reference sequence). The CDR3 length is 16 residues. Details on this clone: What it binds is not known.

The rearrangement joins TRBV19 to TRBJ2-1; 11 bases match TRBD1. The specimen was peripheral blood, collected in a trial of Ad26.COV2.S vaccine versus placebo. The TCR originated in a person aged 18-60 years who received the Ad26.COV2.S COVID-19 vaccine or a placebo. CDR3 region: CASSNDGTGGGDEQFF. CDR3 DNA sequence: TGTGCCAGTAGTAACGACGGGACAGGGGGTGGGGATGAGCAGTTCTTC. The variable domain in full, completed from reference TRBV19 and TRBJ2-1, reads DGGITQSPKYLFRKEGQNVTLSCEQNLNHDAMYWYRQDPGQGLRLIYYSQIVNDFQKGDIAEGYSVSREKKESFPLTVTSAQKNPTAFYLCASSNDGTGGGDEQFFGPGTRLTVL.